A selection of T cell receptor beta chains follows, all from one sample in a study of T-cell reconstitution after alpha-beta-depleted transplantation in children. One entry per CDR3 protein results from TCRdb running MiXCR on the PCR reads. Of fewer than 1 million distinct CDR3 sequences in the sample, around 17% were seen once. Here the sequenced sample was PBMCs, mostly from graft donor cells, taken 360 days after TCRalphabeta/CD19-depleted stem cell transplant. These receptor sequences come from a male patient aged 10 to 17 who had a stem cell transplant for acute lymphoblastic leukemia, so the T cells may come from the graft donor. Each CDR3 is given with its conserved first and last residue. A D gene is named only where the DNA matches it firmly. Size is omitted from some rows. Given values are once, few, many or a class for expanded clones.

j_gene | d_gene | v_gene | abundance | CDR3nt | CDR3aa
TRBJ2-7 | . | TRBV2 | many | TGTGCCAGCAGCGGGTTCAGTTACGAGCAGTACTTC | CASSGFSYEQYF
TRBJ1-2 | . | TRBV7-6 | few | TGTGCCAGCAGCTTGGGGAGAGGGGACCCGAACTATGGCTACACCTTC | CASSLGRGDPNYGYTF
TRBJ2-1 | TRBD2 | TRBV4-2 | few | TGTGCCAGCAGCAAGGCTAGCGGGTCCGGGTTATCCTACAATGAGCAGTTCTTC | CASSKASGSGLSYNEQFF
TRBJ2-3 | . | TRBV6-5 | few | TGTGCCAGCAGTAACATCTGGCCAAGGGTTCATACGCAGTATTTT | CASSNIWPRVHTQYF
TRBJ2-1 | . | TRBV7-6 | . | TGTGCCAGCAGCTTGCGGGACCCCTACAATGAGCAGTTCTTC | CASSLRDPYNEQFF
TRBJ1-4 | . | TRBV5-1 | once | TGCGCCAGCAGCTCCGGACGCGGTGGGGAAAAACTGTTTTTT | CASSSGRGGEKLFF
TRBJ1-6 | . | TRBV20-1 | few | TGCAGTGCTAGAGGCAGCTTCGGGAATTCACCCCTCCACTTT | CSARGSFGNSPLHF
TRBJ2-5 | . | TRBV12-3/TRBV12-4 | many | TGTGCCAGCAGTTTGAAGCGTTACCAAGAGACCCAGTACTTC | CASSLKRYQETQYF
TRBJ2-7 | TRBD1 | TRBV10-3 | many | TGTGCCATCAGTGCAAAACAGGGGTTTCCCTCCTACGAGCAGTACTTC | CAISAKQGFPSYEQYF
TRBJ2-1 | . | TRBV14 | . | TGTGCCAGCAGCCAAGATCTCGTGCGGGACACTGAGTTCTTC | CASSQDLVRDTEFF
TRBJ2-1 | TRBD2 | TRBV15 | few | TGTGCCACCAGCAGGACGGGACTAGCGGGAGGAACGTTTTACAATGAGCAGTTCTTC | CATSRTGLAGGTFYNEQFF
TRBJ1-1 | . | TRBV5-1 | . | TGCGCCAGCAGGTCTCAGGCGCCGTACACTGAAGCTTTCTTT | CASRSQAPYTEAFF
TRBJ2-3 | TRBD2 | TRBV7-9 | many | TGTGCCAGCAGCTCTAGCGGGAGGGCAGATACGCAGTATTTT | CASSSSGRADTQYF
TRBJ2-5 | TRBD1 | TRBV5-1 | many | TGCGCCAGCAGCTTGGACGACAGGGTATGGGAGACCCAGTACTTC | CASSLDDRVWETQYF
TRBJ2-1 | TRBD2 | TRBV11-2 | many | TGTGCCAGCAGCTTAGGCGGGAGGGCCTACAATGAGCAGTTCTTC | CASSLGGRAYNEQFF
TRBJ2-6 | . | TRBV7-2 | . | TGTGCCAGCAGCTTAACCGGTTCATCTTCTGGGGCCAACGTCCTGACTTTC | CASSLTGSSSGANVLTF
TRBJ1-2 | TRBD1 | TRBV29-1 | few | TGCAGCGTTGAGCTTGGCAGGGGGCAGAGCTATGGCTACACCTTC | CSVELGRGQSYGYTF
TRBJ2-5 | TRBD1 | TRBV13 | . | TGTGCCAGCACCCCAGGGGGGACAGGGGGCCTCCAAGAGACCCAGTACTTC | CASTPGGTGGLQETQYF
TRBJ2-1 | . | TRBV20-1 | . | TGCAGTGCTAGAGATCACGGGGGAGTGCAGTTCTTC | CSARDHGGVQFF
TRBJ2-1 | . | TRBV27 | many | TGTGCCTGCTCAAACATGGAGAAGCTTTCTGAGCAGTTCTTC | CACSNMEKLSEQFF
TRBJ1-1 | . | TRBV19 | few | TGTGCCAGTAGGTTGGTTGGTCGCCCAGAAGCTTTCTTT | CASRLVGRPEAFF
TRBJ2-7 | . | TRBV11-1 | . | TGTGCCAGCAGCACTTTCGGAAGTAACCGATTCTTCTCCTACGAGCAGTACTTC | CASSTFGSNRFFSYEQYF
TRBJ2-4 | . | TRBV2 | . | TGTGCCAGCAGTGGGGTCGTTAGAGCCAAAAACATTCAGTACTTC | CASSGVVRAKNIQYF
TRBJ2-1 | TRBD2 | TRBV2 | few | TGTGCCAGCCCCCACGGGACTAGCGCCTACAATGAGCAGTTCTTC | CASPHGTSAYNEQFF
TRBJ2-7 | TRBD2 | TRBV9 | . | TGTGCCAGCAGCGTAGAAGAGGGGACTAGCGGTTCGTACTACGAGCAGTACTTC | CASSVEEGTSGSYYEQYF
TRBJ2-5 | . | TRBV3-1 | few | TGTGCCAGCAGACCTAAGGGAGAGACCCAGTACTTC | CASRPKGETQYF